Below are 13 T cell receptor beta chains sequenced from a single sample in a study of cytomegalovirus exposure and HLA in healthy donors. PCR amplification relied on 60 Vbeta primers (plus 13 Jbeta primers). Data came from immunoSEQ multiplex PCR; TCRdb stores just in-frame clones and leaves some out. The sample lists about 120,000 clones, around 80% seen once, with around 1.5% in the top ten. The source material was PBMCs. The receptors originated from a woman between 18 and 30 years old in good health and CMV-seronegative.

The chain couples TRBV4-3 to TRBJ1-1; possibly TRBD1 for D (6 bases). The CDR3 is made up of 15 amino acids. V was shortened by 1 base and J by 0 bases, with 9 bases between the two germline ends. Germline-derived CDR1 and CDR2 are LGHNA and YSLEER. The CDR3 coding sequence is TGCGCCAGCAGCCAAGCGACAGGTATGAACACTGAAGCTTTCTTT. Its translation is CASSQATGMNTEAFF.

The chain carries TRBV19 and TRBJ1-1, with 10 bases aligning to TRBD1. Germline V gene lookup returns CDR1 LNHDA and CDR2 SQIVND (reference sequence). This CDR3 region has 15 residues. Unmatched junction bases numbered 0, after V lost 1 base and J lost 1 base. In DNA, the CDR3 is TGTGCCAGTAGTATAGGGGACAGGGGGAACACTGAAGCTTTCTTT. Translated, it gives CASSIGDRGNTEAFF.

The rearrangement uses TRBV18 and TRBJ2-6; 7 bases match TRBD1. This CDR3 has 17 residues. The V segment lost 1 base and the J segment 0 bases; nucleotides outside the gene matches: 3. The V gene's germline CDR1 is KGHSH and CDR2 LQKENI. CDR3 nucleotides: TGTGCCAGCTCACCACAGCGACAGGGCTCTGGGGCCAACGTCCTGACTTTC. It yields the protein CASSPQRQGSGANVLTF.

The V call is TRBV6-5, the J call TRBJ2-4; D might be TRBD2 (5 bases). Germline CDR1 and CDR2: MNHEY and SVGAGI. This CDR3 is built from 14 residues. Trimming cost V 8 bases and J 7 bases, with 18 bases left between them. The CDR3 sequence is CASREGIWVNIQYF. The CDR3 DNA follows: TGTGCCAGCCGGGAAGGGATTTGGGTGAACATTCAGTACTTC.

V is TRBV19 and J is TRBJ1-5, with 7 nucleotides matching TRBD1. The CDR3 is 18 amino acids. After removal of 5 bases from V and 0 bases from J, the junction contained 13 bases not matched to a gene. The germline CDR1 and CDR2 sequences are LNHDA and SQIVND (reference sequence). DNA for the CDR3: TGTGCCAGTAGTTTTGACAAATTACAGGGGTATAGCAATCAGCCCCAGCATTTT. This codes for CASSFDKLQGYSNQPQHF. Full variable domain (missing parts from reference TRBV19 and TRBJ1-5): DGGITQSPKYLFRKEGQNVTLSCEQNLNHDAMYWYRQDPGQGLRLIYYSQIVNDFQKGDIAEGYSVSREKKESFPLTVTSAQKNPTAFYLCASSFDKLQGYSNQPQHFGDGTRLSIL.

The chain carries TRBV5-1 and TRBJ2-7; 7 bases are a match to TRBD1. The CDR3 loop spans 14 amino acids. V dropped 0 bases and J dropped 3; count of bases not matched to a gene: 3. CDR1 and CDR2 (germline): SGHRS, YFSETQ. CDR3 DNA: TGCGCCAGCAGCTTGGGGGACAGTATCTACGAGCAGTACTTC. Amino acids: CASSLGDSIYEQYF.

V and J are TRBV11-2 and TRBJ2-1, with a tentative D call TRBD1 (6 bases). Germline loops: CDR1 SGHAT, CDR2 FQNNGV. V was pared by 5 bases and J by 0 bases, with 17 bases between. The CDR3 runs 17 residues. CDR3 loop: CASSKVPQGTSYNEQFF. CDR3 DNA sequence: TGTGCCAGCAGCAAAGTCCCACAGGGTACCTCCTACAATGAGCAGTTCTTC.

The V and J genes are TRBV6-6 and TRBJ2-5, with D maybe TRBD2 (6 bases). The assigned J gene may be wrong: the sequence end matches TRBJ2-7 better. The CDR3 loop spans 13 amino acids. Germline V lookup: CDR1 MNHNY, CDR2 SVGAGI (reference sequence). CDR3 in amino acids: CASTREVYYEQYF. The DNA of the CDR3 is TGTGCCAGCACCAGGGAGGTTTACTACGAGCAGTACTTC.

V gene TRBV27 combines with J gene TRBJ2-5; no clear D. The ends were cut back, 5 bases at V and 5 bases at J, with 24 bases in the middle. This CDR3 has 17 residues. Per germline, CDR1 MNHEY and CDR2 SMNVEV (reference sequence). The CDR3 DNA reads TGTGCCAGCAGTCCCCAAAAGCTGTCGCCTCGTTGGGAGACCCAGTACTTC. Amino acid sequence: CASSPQKLSPRWETQYF.

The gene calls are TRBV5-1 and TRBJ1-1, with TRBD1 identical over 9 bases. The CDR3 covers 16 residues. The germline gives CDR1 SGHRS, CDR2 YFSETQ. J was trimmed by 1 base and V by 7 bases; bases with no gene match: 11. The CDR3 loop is CASSTGGTWENTEAFF. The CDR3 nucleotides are TGCGCCAGCTCGACAGGGGGAACATGGGAGAACACTGAAGCTTTCTTT.

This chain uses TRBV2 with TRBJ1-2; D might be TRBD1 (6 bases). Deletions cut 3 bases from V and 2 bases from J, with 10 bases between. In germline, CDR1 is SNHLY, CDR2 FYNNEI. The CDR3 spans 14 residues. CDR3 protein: CASSEDRGNYGYTF. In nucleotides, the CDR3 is TGTGCCAGCAGTGAGGACAGAGGGAACTATGGCTACACCTTC.

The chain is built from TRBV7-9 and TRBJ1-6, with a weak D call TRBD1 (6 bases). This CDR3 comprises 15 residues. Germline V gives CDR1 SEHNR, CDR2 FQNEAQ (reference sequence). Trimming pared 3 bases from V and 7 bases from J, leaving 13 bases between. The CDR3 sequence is CASSFSRQENSPLHF. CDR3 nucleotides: TGTGCCAGCAGCTTTAGTCGACAGGAGAATTCACCCCTCCACTTT.

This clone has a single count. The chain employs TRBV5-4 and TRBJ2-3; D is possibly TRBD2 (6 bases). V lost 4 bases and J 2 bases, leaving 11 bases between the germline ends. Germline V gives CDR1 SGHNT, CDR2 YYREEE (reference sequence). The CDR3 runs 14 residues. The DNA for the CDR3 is TGTGCCAGCAGCCCCAGGGACTTCACAGATACGCAGTATTTT. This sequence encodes CASSPRDFTDTQYF.